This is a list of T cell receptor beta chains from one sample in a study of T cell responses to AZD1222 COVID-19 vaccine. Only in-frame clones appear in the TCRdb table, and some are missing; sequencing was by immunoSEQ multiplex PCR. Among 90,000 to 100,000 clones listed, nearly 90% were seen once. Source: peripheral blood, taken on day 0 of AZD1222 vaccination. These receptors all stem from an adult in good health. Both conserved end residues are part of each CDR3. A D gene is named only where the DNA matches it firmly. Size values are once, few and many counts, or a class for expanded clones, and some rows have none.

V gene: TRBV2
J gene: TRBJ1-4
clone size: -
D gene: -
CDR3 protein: CASISEGGNEKLFF
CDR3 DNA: TGTGCCAGCATCTCTGAGGGAGGCAATGAAAAACTGTTTTTT

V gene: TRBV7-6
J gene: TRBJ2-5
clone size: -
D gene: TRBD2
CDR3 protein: CASSYLSGKVQETQYF
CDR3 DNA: TGTGCCAGCAGCTACCTTAGCGGGAAAGTCCAAGAGACCCAGTACTTC

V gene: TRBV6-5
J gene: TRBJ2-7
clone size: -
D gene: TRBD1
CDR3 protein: CASSTGTGGAEQYF
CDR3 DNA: TGTGCCAGCAGCACCGGGACAGGGGGCGCCGAGCAGTACTTC

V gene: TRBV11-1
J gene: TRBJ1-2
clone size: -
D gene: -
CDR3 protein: CASSFQGTNYGYTF
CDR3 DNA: TGTGCCAGCAGCTTTCAGGGTACTAACTATGGCTACACCTTC

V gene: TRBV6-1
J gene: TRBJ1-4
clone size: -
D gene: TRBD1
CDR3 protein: CASREGQGVTNEKLFF
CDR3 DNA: TGTGCCAGCAGGGAAGGACAGGGGGTTACTAATGAAAAACTGTTTTTT

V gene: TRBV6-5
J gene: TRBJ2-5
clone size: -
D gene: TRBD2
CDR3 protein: CASRSGGGTQYF
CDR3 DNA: TGTGCCAGCAGGTCCGGCGGGGGGACCCAGTACTTC

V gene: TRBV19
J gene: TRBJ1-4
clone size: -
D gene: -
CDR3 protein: CASSDPGDLAEKLFF
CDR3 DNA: TGTGCCAGTAGTGACCCAGGGGACTTGGCTGAAAAACTGTTTTTT

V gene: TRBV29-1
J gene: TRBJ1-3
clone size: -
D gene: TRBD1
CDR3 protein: CSVSGQGSGNTIYF
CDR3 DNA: TGCAGCGTTTCAGGACAGGGCTCTGGAAACACCATATATTTT

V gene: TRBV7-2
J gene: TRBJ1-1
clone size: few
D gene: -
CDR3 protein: CASSSSVGRGAFF
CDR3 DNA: TGTGCCAGCAGCTCGAGTGTGGGACGTGGAGCTTTCTTT

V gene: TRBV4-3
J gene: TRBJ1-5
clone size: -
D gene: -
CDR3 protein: CASSQVLGNQPQHF
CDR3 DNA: TGCGCCAGCAGCCAAGTTTTAGGGAATCAGCCCCAGCATTTT

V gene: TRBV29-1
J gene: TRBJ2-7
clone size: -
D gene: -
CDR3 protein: CSVKGGTAYEQYF
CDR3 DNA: TGCAGCGTTAAGGGGGGTACGGCCTACGAGCAGTACTTC

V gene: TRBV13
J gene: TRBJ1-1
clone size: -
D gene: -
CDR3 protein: CASSSLSGRPEAFF
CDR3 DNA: TGTGCCAGCAGCTCCCTTTCGGGGCGGCCTGAAGCTTTCTTT

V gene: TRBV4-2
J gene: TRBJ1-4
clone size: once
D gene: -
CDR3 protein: CASSQERNSEKLFF
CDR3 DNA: TGTGCCAGCAGCCAAGAACGGAATAGTGAAAAACTGTTTTTT

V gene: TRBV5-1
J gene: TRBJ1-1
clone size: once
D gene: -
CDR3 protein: CASSLEVGGRGREAFF
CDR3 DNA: TGCGCCAGCAGCTTGGAAGTCGGGGGACGTGGCCGTGAAGCTTTCTTT

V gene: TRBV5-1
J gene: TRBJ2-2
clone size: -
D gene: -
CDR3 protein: CASSLAQAPGELFF
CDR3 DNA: TGCGCCAGCAGCTTGGCACAGGCCCCCGGGGAGCTGTTTTTT

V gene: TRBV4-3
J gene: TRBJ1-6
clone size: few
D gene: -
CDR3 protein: CASSQDWAGNSPLHF
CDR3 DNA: TGCGCCAGCAGCCAAGACTGGGCAGGCAATTCACCCCTCCACTTT

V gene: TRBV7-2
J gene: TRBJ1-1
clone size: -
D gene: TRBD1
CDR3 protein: CASSSGRGRAEAFF
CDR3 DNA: TGTGCCAGCAGCTCGGGCAGGGGGAGGGCTGAAGCTTTCTTT

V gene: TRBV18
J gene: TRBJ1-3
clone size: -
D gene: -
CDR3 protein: CASSEGQGRIYF
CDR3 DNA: TGTGCCAGCTCGGAGGGACAAGGGAGGATATATTTT

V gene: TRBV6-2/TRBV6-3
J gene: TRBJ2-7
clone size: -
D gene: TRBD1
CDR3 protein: CASSYRRQGAYEQYF
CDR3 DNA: TGTGCCAGCAGTTATAGACGGCAGGGGGCGTACGAGCAGTACTTC

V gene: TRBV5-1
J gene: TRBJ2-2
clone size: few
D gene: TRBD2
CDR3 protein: CASSLIAGGGTGELFF
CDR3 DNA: TGTGCCAGCAGCTTGATAGCGGGAGGCGGCACCGGGGAGCTGTTTTTT

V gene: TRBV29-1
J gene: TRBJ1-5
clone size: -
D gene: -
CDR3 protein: CSVGKGWDQPQHF
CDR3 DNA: TGCAGCGTTGGGAAGGGTTGGGATCAGCCCCAGCATTTT

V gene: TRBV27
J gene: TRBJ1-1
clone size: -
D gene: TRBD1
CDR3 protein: CASSSGTGGFEAFF
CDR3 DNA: TGTGCCAGCAGTTCCGGGACAGGGGGCTTTGAAGCTTTCTTT

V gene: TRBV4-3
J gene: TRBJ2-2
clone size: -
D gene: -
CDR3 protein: CASSPRPVESSNTGELFF
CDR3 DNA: TGCGCCAGCAGCCCCCGCCCGGTTGAGTCTTCGAACACCGGGGAGCTGTTTTTT

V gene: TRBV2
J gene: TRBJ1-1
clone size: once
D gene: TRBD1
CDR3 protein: CASRDRIPWEAFF
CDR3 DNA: TGTGCCAGCAGGGACAGGATCCCCTGGGAAGCTTTCTTT

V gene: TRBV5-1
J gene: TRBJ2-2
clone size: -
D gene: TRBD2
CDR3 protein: CASSTRTSGSNTGELFF
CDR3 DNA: TGCGCCAGCAGCACCCGGACTAGCGGGTCGAACACCGGGGAGCTGTTTTTT

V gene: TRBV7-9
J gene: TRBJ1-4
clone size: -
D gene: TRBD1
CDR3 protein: CASSSTGGTNEKLFF
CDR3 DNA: TGTGCCAGCAGCTCCACAGGGGGCACTAATGAAAAACTGTTTTTT

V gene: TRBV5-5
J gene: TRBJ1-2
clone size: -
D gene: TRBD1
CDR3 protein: CASSLDSGGYGYTF
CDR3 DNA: TGTGCCAGCAGCTTGGACTCAGGGGGCTATGGCTACACCTTC

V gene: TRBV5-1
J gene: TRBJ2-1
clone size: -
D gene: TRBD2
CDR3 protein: CASSREGVNEQFF
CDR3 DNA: TGCGCCAGCAGCCGGGAGGGGGTCAATGAGCAGTTCTTC

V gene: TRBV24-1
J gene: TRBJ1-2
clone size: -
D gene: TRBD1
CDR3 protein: CATSDPGQGAHYGYTF
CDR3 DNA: TGTGCCACCAGTGATCCGGGACAGGGGGCGCACTATGGCTACACCTTC

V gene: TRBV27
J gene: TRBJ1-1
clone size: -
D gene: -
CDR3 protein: CASNTLGILGGEGTEAFF
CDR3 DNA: TGTGCCAGCAATACCCTTGGAATCCTGGGGGGGGAGGGAACTGAAGCTTTCTTT

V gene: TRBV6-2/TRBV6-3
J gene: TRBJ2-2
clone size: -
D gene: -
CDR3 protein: CASSPDRKNTGELFF
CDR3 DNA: TGTGCCAGCAGCCCGGACAGAAAGAACACCGGGGAGCTGTTTTTT

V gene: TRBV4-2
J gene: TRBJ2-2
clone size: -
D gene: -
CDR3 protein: CASSGPGDTGELFF
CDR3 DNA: TGTGCCAGCAGCGGACCTGGCGACACCGGGGAGCTGTTTTTT

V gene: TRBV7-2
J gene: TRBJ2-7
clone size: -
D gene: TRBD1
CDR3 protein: CASGGTGDYEQYF
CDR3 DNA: TGTGCCAGCGGTGGGACAGGGGACTACGAGCAGTACTTC

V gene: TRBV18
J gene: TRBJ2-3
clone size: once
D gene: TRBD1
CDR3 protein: CASSHQGADTQYF
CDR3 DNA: TGTGCCAGCTCACACCAGGGGGCAGATACGCAGTATTTT

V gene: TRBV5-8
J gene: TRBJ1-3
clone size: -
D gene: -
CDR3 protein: CASSLVRWLDSGNTIYF
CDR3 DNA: TGTGCCAGCAGCTTGGTACGGTGGTTGGACTCTGGAAACACCATATATTTT